Following are 20 T cell receptor beta chains from one sample sequenced in a study of blood T cell repertoires in COVID-19. TCRdb's copy holds only in-frame clones and misses some; the assay was immunoSEQ multiplex PCR. The table lists 250,000 to 300,000 clones, approximately 89% of them singletons. Material: peripheral blood. The receptors stem from a woman in her twenties or thirties with COVID-19, enrolled during active disease.

The rearrangement joins TRBV21-1 to TRBJ2-5; the table's D gene call, TRBD2, was not cross checked with the DNA. TRBV21-1 is a listed pseudogene. CDR3 length equals 16 residues. CDR3 region: CASSKIGPRDQETQYF. DNA of the CDR3: TGTGCCAGCAGCAAAATTGGACCGAGGGATCAAGAGACCCAGTACTTC.

V is TRBV3-1 (or the pseudogene TRBV3-2) and J is TRBJ2-5; perhaps TRBD1 as D (6 bases). There are 15 residues in the CDR3. In germline, CDR1 is LGHDT, CDR2 YNNKEL (reference sequence). V was shortened by 0 bases and J by 0 bases, with 8 bases between the two germline ends. The CDR3 is CASSQETGYQETQYF. The CDR3 region has the DNA TGTGCCAGCAGCCAAGAAACAGGGTACCAAGAGACCCAGTACTTC.

V gene TRBV10-2 combines with J gene TRBJ1-1, with D possibly TRBD1 on 5 matching bases. This CDR3 has 12 amino acids. Trimming stripped 6 bases from V and 5 bases from J, with 10 bases between. The germline V gene has CDR1 WSHSY and CDR2 SAAADI. The CDR3 reads CASRVKGTEAFF. In nucleotides, the CDR3 is TGCGCCAGCAGAGTTAAGGGGACTGAAGCTTTCTTT.

V gene TRBV19 combines with J gene TRBJ2-1; 8 bases are shared with TRBD2. J lost 8 bases, V lost 9 bases, and 9 bases had no gene match. The CDR3 sequence is 13 residues long. Germline V lookup: CDR1 LNHDA, CDR2 SQIVND (reference sequence). The CDR3 reads CASRGLAGDEQFF. For the CDR3, the DNA is TGTGCCAGCCGCGGCCTAGCGGGCGATGAGCAGTTCTTC.

A single count supports this clone. The chain combines TRBV2 with TRBJ1-4; D unresolved. The V end lost 2 bases, the J end lost 0 bases, and 10 bases lay between the germline ends. The CDR3 runs to 16 residues. The germline V gene encodes CDR1 SNHLY and CDR2 FYNNEI. As DNA, the CDR3 is TGTGCCAGCAGTGAATCCCTCGGGACAACTAATGAAAAACTGTTTTTT. It encodes CASSESLGTTNEKLFF. Supplemented by reference TRBV2 and TRBJ1-4, the full variable domain reads EPEVTQTPSHQVTQMGQEVILRCVPISNHLYFYWYRQILGQKVEFLVSFYNNEISEKSEIFDDQFSVERPDGSNFTLKIRSTKLEDSAMYFCASSESLGTTNEKLFFGSGTQLSVL.

This clone was recorded only once. The V and J genes are TRBV9 and TRBJ2-2, with TRBD2 matching over 14 bases. In germline, CDR1 is SGDLS, CDR2 YYNGEE. The CDR3 length is 19 residues. Trimming took 4 bases from V and 6 from J; bases not matched to a gene: 14. CDR3 sequence (DNA): TGTGCCAGCAGCCTATCCGCCCCGGGACTAGCGGGAGTCCCCGGGGAGCTGTTTTTT. It is translated as CASSLSAPGLAGVPGELFF. The full variable domain, in which reference TRBV9 and TRBJ2-2 provide the parts outside the CDR3, is DSGVTQTPKHLITATGQRVTLRCSPRSGDLSVYWYQQSLDQGLQFLIQYYNGEERAKGNILERFSAQQFPDLHSELNLSSLELGDSALYFCASSLSAPGLAGVPGELFFGEGSRLTVL.

DNA of the CDR3: TGTGCCAGTAGCCTTCAGGGCAAGGAGCCCCAGCATTTT. Translation: CASSLQGKEPQHF. The chain recombines TRBV19 with TRBJ1-5, with D tentatively TRBD1 (5 bases). The CDR3 runs 13 residues. The V gene lost 6 bases and the J gene lost 8 bases, with 14 bases spanning the gap. Germline V gene sequence: CDR1 LNHDA, CDR2 SQIVND (reference sequence).

The V and J genes are TRBV5-6 and TRBJ2-5; 7 bases align to TRBD1. Germline CDR1 and CDR2: SGHDT and YYEEEE. CDR3 length equals 14 residues. The junction had 8 bases not matched to a gene; V was cut back by 4 bases and J by 5 bases. DNA for the CDR3: TGTGCCAGCAGCCCGACAGGGTTTAGGGAGACCCAGTACTTC. Its protein product is CASSPTGFRETQYF.

This clone was seen just once. The J gene is TRBJ1-3, the V gene TRBV10-1, with 7 positions matching TRBD1. Trimming removed 7 bases from V and 2 bases from J; junction bases left unmatched: 5. The CDR3 is made up of 14 amino acids. CDR1 is WNHNN, CDR2 SYGVQD, per germline (reference sequence). The CDR3 coding sequence is TGCGCCAGCACCCCGGACAGGACTGGAAACACCATATATTTT. Translating it yields CASTPDRTGNTIYF.

The chain has TRBV10-2 and TRBJ2-7; a possible D gene is TRBD1 (5 bases). Per germline, CDR1 WSHSY and CDR2 SAAADI. The CDR3 contains 15 residues. V was shortened by 2 bases and J by 0 bases, with 11 bases between the two germline ends. The CDR3 coding sequence is TGCGCCAGCAGTGAGCCCTTAGGGGACTCCTACGAGCAGTACTTC. This gives the protein CASSEPLGDSYEQYF.

The table lists this clone with a count of one. The chain links TRBV5-1 to TRBJ1-1, with TRBD1 as a possible D gene (6 bases). Trimming took off 4 bases at V and 3 bases at J, with 7 bases between the two ends. Germline CDR1 reads SGHRS; CDR2 reads YFSETQ. This CDR3 comprises 12 residues. The DNA of the CDR3 is TGCGCCAGCAGCCCAGGGGACACTGAAGCTTTCTTT. It is translated as CASSPGDTEAFF.

V and J are TRBV10-3 and TRBJ1-1; possibly TRBD1 for D (5 bases). CDR1 and CDR2 (germline): ENHRY, SYGVKD. The V gene lost 0 bases and the J gene lost 11 bases, with 25 bases spanning the gap. CDR3 size: 17 residues. Here the CDR3 reads CAISESLASTVAKGAFF. For the CDR3, the DNA is TGTGCCATCAGTGAGTCTTTAGCTTCAACTGTGGCTAAGGGGGCTTTCTTT.

V usage is TRBV3-1 (or the pseudogene TRBV3-2) and J usage is TRBJ2-7, with TRBD2 identical over 12 bases. Trimming at V came to 3 bases and at J to 6 bases, leaving 12 bases not matched to a gene. The CDR3 spans 17 residues. Per germline, CDR1 LGHDT and CDR2 YNNKEL (reference sequence). CDR3 protein: CASSHETSGRSVGEQYF. Written as DNA, the CDR3 is TGTGCCAGCAGCCATGAGACTAGCGGGAGATCGGTGGGCGAGCAGTACTTC.

The rearrangement joins TRBV5-1 to TRBJ2-5, with no clear D. CDR3 length: 15 amino acids. The V gene lost 4 bases and the J gene lost 2 bases, with 15 bases spanning the gap. Germline CDR1 and CDR2: SGHRS and YFSETQ. The CDR3 nucleotides are TGCGCCAGCAGCAAAAGCGACCAAATTCAAGAGACCCAGTACTTC. Amino acid sequence: CASSKSDQIQETQYF. Filled out from reference TRBV5-1 and TRBJ2-5, the complete variable domain reads KAGVTQTPRYLIKTRGQQVTLSCSPISGHRSVSWYQQTPGQGLQFLFEYFSETQRNKGNFPGRFSGRQFSNSRSEMNVSTLELGDSALYLCASSKSDQIQETQYFGPGTRLLVL.

The rearrangement joins TRBV19 to TRBJ1-3; the D gene is possibly TRBD1 (6 bases). The CDR3 is made up of 14 amino acids. V was clipped by 3 bases and J by 6 bases, with 12 bases between them. In germline, CDR1 is LNHDA, CDR2 SQIVND (reference sequence). This chain's CDR3 is CASSIGRGENTIYF. CDR3 coding DNA: TGTGCCAGTAGTATTGGCAGGGGCGAAAACACCATATATTTT.

This clone was counted once. V usage is TRBV27 and J usage is TRBJ2-3, with D possibly TRBD1 on 5 matching bases. This CDR3 region has 17 residues. Trimming removed 6 bases from V and 0 bases from J, with 19 bases in between. Germline V gene sequence: CDR1 MNHEY, CDR2 SMNVEV (reference sequence). CDR3 bases: TGTGCCAGCAGGCTCGAGATGGGCAGGGCTAGCACAGATACGCAGTATTTT. Its protein product is CASRLEMGRASTDTQYF.

CDR3 in DNA: TGTGCCAGCAGGGAGACTGCGCAAGAGACCCAGTACTTC. As protein: CASRETAQETQYF. The genes are TRBV6-5 and TRBJ2-5; D remains ambiguous. The CDR3 spans 13 residues. V lost 6 bases to trimming and J lost 2 bases, with 10 bases between them. The germline V gene has CDR1 MNHEY and CDR2 SVGAGI.

The chain uses TRBV29-1 and TRBJ2-7; 9 nucleotides agree with TRBD2. Germline loops: CDR1 SQVTM, CDR2 ANQGSEA. The CDR3 spans 12 residues. The CDR3 spells CSGGRAVHEQYF. CDR3 DNA: TGCAGTGGCGGGAGGGCCGTCCACGAGCAGTACTTC.

The chain joins TRBV3-1 (or the pseudogene TRBV3-2) to TRBJ2-1; the match to TRBD1 covers 7 bases. The V segment lost 4 bases and the J segment 7 bases; nucleotides outside the gene matches: 7. The CDR3 sequence is 14 residues long. Looked up from germline, CDR1 is LGHDT and CDR2 is YNNKEL (reference sequence). The CDR3 loop reads CASSPRDRPNEQFF. CDR3 DNA: TGTGCCAGCAGCCCGAGGGACAGACCAAATGAGCAGTTCTTC.

The chain employs TRBV27 and TRBJ1-1; 8 positions match TRBD1. Germline lookup yields CDR1 MNHEY and CDR2 SMNVEV (reference sequence). The CDR3 runs 15 residues. Trimming cost V 4 bases and J 5 bases; bases outside gene matches: 9. This chain's CDR3 is CASSSPGQVGTEAFF. DNA of the CDR3: TGTGCCAGCAGTTCCCCGGGACAGGTAGGGACTGAAGCTTTCTTT.